This entry lists 10 T cell receptor beta chains sequenced from one sample in a study of T cell repertoires in cytomegalovirus infection. Which antigens these TCRs recognize remains unknown. TCRdb reprocessed the reads with MiXCR, giving one entry per CDR3 protein. The sample comprises roughly 920,000 distinct CDR3 sequences, roughly 30% of which are singletons, and roughly 13% rests with the top ten. The sample in question was cultured CD8+ T cells from PBMCs, obtained from culture after CMV antigen stimulation. Receptors originate from a human donor in good health (CMV status not recorded). Some clones in this sample may be carry-over from other donors' samples.

This clonotype was seen a handful of times. The chain couples TRBV18 to TRBJ1-4, with D tentatively TRBD1 (5 bases). The germline V gene encodes CDR1 KGHSH and CDR2 LQKENI. CDR3 length: 17 residues. V was cut by 0 bases and J by 3 bases, with 14 bases left in between. The CDR3 region has the DNA TGTGCCAGCTCACCACCGTTCCAGGGAGCGCCTAATGAAAAACTGTTTTTT. Its translation: CASSPPFQGAPNEKLFF.

The chain joins TRBV11-2 to TRBJ2-3; 8 bases align to TRBD2. Germline V gene data show CDR1 as SGHAT and CDR2 as FQNNGV. After removal of 5 bases from V and 1 base from J, the junction contained 8 bases not matched to a gene. The CDR3 sequence is 16 residues long. CDR3 DNA sequence: TGTGCCAGCAGCCCGGGGGGGGGGACCCGCACAGATACGCAGTATTTT. It translates to CASSPGGGTRTDTQYF.

The J gene is TRBJ1-1, the V gene TRBV6-2 or TRBV6-3; weak D call: TRBD1 (5 bases). V lost 4 bases and J 3 bases, leaving 15 bases between the germline ends. In germline, CDR1 is MNHEY, CDR2 SVGEGT. The CDR3 contains 15 residues. CDR3 sequence: CASSFAPTDYTEAFF. The DNA for the CDR3 is TGTGCCAGCAGTTTCGCCCCGACAGATTACACTGAAGCTTTCTTT.

There are a few counts of this clonotype. This chain links TRBV7-9 with TRBJ2-7; weak D call: TRBD2 (5 bases). The length of the CDR3 is 13 residues. Looked up from germline, CDR1 is SEHNR and CDR2 is FQNEAQ (reference sequence). V lost 5 bases, J lost 6 bases, and 14 bases lay in between. The CDR3 region is CASSAGSLGEQYV. As DNA, the CDR3 is TGTGCCAGCAGCGCGGGCTCGCTGGGCGAGCAGTACGTC.

This clonotype was counted once. Possible read error: a much larger clone is one base away. CDR3 DNA: TGTGTCAGCAGCCCCCTGGCAGGGGATGGCTACACCTTC. Translating gives CVSSPLAGDGYTF. This sequence joins TRBV7-6 and TRBJ1-2, with D possibly being TRBD1 (6 bases). The CDR3 length is 13 residues. The germline V gene has CDR1 SGHVS and CDR2 FNYEAQ.

This sequence joins TRBV15 and TRBJ2-1; 10 bases agree with TRBD1. CDR3 size: 16 residues. V trimming: 6 bases; J trimming: 4 bases; junction bases outside the gene matches: 9. Per the germline V gene, CDR1 is LNHNV and CDR2 is YYDKDF (reference sequence). In DNA form, the CDR3 reads TGTGCCACCAGTAAGTCGGGACAGGGGATATACAATGAGCAGTTCTTC. Amino acids: CATSKSGQGIYNEQFF.

This clonotype was counted many times. V gene TRBV7-6 combines with J gene TRBJ1-6; TRBD1 agrees at 10 bases. J lost 8 bases, V lost 4 bases, and 5 bases had no gene match. In germline, CDR1 is SGHVS, CDR2 FNYEAQ. The CDR3 totals 15 residues. The CDR3 protein is CASSYGQGVYSPLHF. The CDR3, as DNA: TGTGCCAGCAGCTATGGACAGGGGGTATATTCACCCCTCCACTTT.

This clonotype was counted between two and nine times. V usage is TRBV5-5 and J usage is TRBJ2-3; D is unresolved. Deletions cut 4 bases from V and 1 base from J, with 13 bases between. CDR1 is SGHKS and CDR2 is YYEKEE in the germline V gene (reference sequence). CDR3 length: 15 amino acids. The CDR3 is CASSMGSIRTDTQYF. The CDR3 nucleotides read TGTGCCAGCAGCATGGGAAGCATCCGCACAGATACGCAGTATTTT.

The sample holds a few counts of this clonotype. The chain has TRBV7-6 and TRBJ2-3; 8 positions match TRBD2. The CDR3 has 15 residues. Per germline, CDR1 SGHVS and CDR2 FNYEAQ. The V gene end was trimmed by 8 bases and the J gene end by 6 bases; junction bases not matched to a gene: 13. Here the CDR3 DNA reads TGTGCCAGCTTCCCCCTGGCGGGGGGAGGGGATACGCAGTATTTT. Residues: CASFPLAGGGDTQYF. The full variable domain, rest sourced from reference TRBV7-6 and TRBJ2-3, is GAGVSQSPRYKVTKRGQDVALRCDPISGHVSLYWYRQALGQGPEFLTYFNYEAQQDKSGLPNDRFSAERPEGSISTLTIQRTEQRDSAMYRCASFPLAGGGDTQYFGPGTRLTVL.

This clonotype was counted a few times. V gene TRBV6-5 combines with J gene TRBJ2-4; TRBD1 agrees at 8 bases. Germline values: CDR1 MNHEY, CDR2 SVGAGI. The CDR3 is 15 amino acids. Losses at the gene ends were 5 bases for V and 6 bases for J; bases not matched to a gene: 9. CDR3 amino acids: CASSQYTGGGNIQYF. The CDR3, as DNA: TGTGCCAGCAGTCAATACACAGGGGGAGGAAACATTCAGTACTTC.